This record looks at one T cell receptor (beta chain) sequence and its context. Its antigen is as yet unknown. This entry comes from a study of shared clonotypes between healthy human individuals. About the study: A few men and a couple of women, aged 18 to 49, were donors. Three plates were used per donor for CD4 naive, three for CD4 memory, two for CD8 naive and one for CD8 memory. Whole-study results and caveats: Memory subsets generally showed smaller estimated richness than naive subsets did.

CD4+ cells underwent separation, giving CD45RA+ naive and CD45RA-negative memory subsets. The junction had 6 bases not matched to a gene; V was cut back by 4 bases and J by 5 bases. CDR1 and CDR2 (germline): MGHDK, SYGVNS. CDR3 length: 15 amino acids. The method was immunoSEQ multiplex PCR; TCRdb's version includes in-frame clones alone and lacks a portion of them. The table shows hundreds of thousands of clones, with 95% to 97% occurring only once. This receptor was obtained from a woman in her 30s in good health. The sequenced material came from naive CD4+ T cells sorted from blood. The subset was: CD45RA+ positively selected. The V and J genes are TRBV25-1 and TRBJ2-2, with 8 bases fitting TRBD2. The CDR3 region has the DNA TGTGCCAGCAGTGGGGTAGCGGGACGGACCGGGGAGCTGTTTTTT. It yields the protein CASSGVAGRTGELFF.